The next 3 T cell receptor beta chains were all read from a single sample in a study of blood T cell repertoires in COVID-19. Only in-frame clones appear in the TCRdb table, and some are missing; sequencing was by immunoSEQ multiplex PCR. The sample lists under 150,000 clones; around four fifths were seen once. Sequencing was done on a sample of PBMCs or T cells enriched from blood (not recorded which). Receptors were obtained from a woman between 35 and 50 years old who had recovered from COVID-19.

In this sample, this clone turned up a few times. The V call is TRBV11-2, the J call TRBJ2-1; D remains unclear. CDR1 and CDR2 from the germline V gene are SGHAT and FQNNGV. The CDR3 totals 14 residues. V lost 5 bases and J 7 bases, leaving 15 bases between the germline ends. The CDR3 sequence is CASSPRVSRNEQFF. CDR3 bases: TGTGCCAGCAGCCCCCGGGTAAGTCGGAATGAGCAGTTCTTC. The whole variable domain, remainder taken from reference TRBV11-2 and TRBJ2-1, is EAGVAQSPRYKIIEKRQSVAFWCNPISGHATLYWYQQILGQGPKLLIQFQNNGVVDDSQLPKDRFSAERLKGVDSTLKIQPAKLEDSAVYLCASSPRVSRNEQFFGPGTRLTVL.

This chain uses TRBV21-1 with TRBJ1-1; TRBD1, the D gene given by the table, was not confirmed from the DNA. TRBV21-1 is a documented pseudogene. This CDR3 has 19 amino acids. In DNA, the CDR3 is TGTGCCAGCAGCAAAGCCGGACAGGCCTATGGACTACTGAACACTGAAGCTTTCTTT. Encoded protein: CASSKAGQAYGLLNTEAFF.

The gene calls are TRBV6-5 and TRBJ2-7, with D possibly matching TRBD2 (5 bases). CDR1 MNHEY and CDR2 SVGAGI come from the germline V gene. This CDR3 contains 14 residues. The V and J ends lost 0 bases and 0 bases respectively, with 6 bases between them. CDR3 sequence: CASSYSGGSYEQYF. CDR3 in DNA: TGTGCCAGCAGTTACTCTGGAGGCTCCTACGAGCAGTACTTC.